Listed below are T cell receptor beta chains from one sample, sequenced in a study of beta chain features in type 1 diabetes. The table came from immunoSEQ multiplex PCR; TCRdb's copy has only in-frame clones and leaves some out. This table holds about 140,000 clones, 6.9% found once. Material for sequencing was central memory CD4+ T cells from blood. The receptors here all came from a woman aged 25 to 39 in good health. Both conserved end residues are part of each CDR3. Fields, in order: V gene, CDR3 length, clone size, J gene, D gene, CDR3 DNA, CDR3 protein. A D gene is named only where the DNA matches it firmly. Not every row has a clone size; where given, it reads once, few, many or a size class.

TRBV7-6,20,few,TRBJ2-7,TRBD2,TGTGCCAGCAGCTTAGTGGGAACGGGACTAGCCCGAGGGGGGTCCTACGAGCAGTACTTC,CASSLVGTGLARGGSYEQYF
TRBV4-1,15,NA,TRBJ1-1,NA,TGCGCCAGCAGCCCTCTCAACGGGGGTTTCCCTGAAGCTTTCTTT,CASSPLNGGFPEAFF
TRBV13,14,few,TRBJ2-2,NA,TGTGCCAGCAGCCCAAAGAGGAACACCGGGGAGCTGTTTTTT,CASSPKRNTGELFF
TRBV28,15,NA,TRBJ2-1,NA,TGTGCCAGCAGTTTACCCCTTCCCGGGGAGAATGAGCAGTTCTTC,CASSLPLPGENEQFF
TRBV6-5,13,NA,TRBJ1-2,TRBD1,TGTGCCAGCAGACAGGGGGTGAGCTATGGCTACACCTTC,CASRQGVSYGYTF
TRBV6-4,13,few,TRBJ2-1,TRBD2,TGTGCCAGCAGTAGGACTAGCGTCGATGAGCAGTTCTTC,CASSRTSVDEQFF
TRBV5-1,17,few,TRBJ2-1,TRBD2,TGCGCCAGCAGCTTGGAGAGGAGCGGGAGATCGACCAATGAGCAGTTCTTC,CASSLERSGRSTNEQFF
TRBV7-2,15,NA,TRBJ1-5,TRBD1,TGTGCCAGCAGCTTGTCGGGACAGAGCAATCAGCCCCAGCATTTT,CASSLSGQSNQPQHF
TRBV28,13,few,TRBJ2-5,NA,TGTGCCAGCAGACGACTCCACCTAGGGGCCCAGTACTTC,CASRRLHLGAQYF
TRBV29-1,12,many,TRBJ2-7,TRBD1,TGCAGCGTTGAGACAGGGGGGGACGAGCAGTACTTC,CSVETGGDEQYF
TRBV6-6,13,few,TRBJ2-7,TRBD1,TGTGCCAGCAGTGACGGGACAGTCTACGAGCAGTACTTC,CASSDGTVYEQYF
TRBV29-1,12,many,TRBJ2-1,TRBD2,TGCAGCGTCGGACTAGAGTACAATGAGCAGTTCTTC,CSVGLEYNEQFF
TRBV7-3,16,NA,TRBJ2-3,NA,TGTGCCAGCAGCTTAGAATTGGGGCGGAGCACAGATACGCAGTATTTT,CASSLELGRSTDTQYF
TRBV6-5,14,NA,TRBJ1-1,TRBD1,TGTGCCAGCAGACGGGACAGCGGATTTGTAGCAGCTTTCTTT,CASRRDSGFVAAFF
TRBV10-3,14,few,TRBJ1-4,TRBD1,TGTGCCATCAGTGCAGGGGGCGGAGATGAAAAACTGTTTTTT,CAISAGGGDEKLFF
TRBV6-1,15,NA,TRBJ2-3,TRBD1,TGTGCCAGCAGTATTGGACAGGGGAGCACAGATACGCAGTATTTT,CASSIGQGSTDTQYF
TRBV28,16,many,TRBJ2-7,TRBD2,TGTGCCAGCAGTTTCCAGGGGACTAGCGGTTTCTACGAGCAGTACTTC,CASSFQGTSGFYEQYF
TRBV28,17,NA,TRBJ2-6,TRBD1,TGTGCCAGCAGTCGACAGGGGGCGGACTCTGGGGCCAACGTCCTGACTTTC,CASSRQGADSGANVLTF
TRBV7-3,17,NA,TRBJ2-2,NA,TGTGCCAGCAGCTTAATGTCCGGGCTTGGGAGCACCGGGGAGCTGTTTTTT,CASSLMSGLGSTGELFF
TRBV18,15,few,TRBJ2-5,NA,TGTGCCAGCTCACCCTTAGCGGAGTACCAAGAGACCCAGTACTTC,CASSPLAEYQETQYF
TRBV28,17,many,TRBJ1-2,TRBD1,TGTGCCAGCAAGGTTCCGACAGGAGGGGGGACAGACTATGGCTACACCTTC,CASKVPTGGGTDYGYTF
TRBV18,15,NA,TRBJ1-5,NA,TGTGCCAGCTCACGGCGGTCAGGGGGCAATCAGCCCCAGCATTTT,CASSRRSGGNQPQHF
TRBV25-1,13,NA,TRBJ1-1,NA,TGTGCCAGCAGTCGACAGGAGAACACTGAAGCTTTCTTT,CASSRQENTEAFF
TRBV28,15,NA,TRBJ2-3,TRBD2,TGTGCCAGCAGCGATAGCGGGCGCTCCACAGATACGCAGTATTTT,CASSDSGRSTDTQYF
TRBV4-2,15,many,TRBJ2-4,NA,TGTGCCAGCAGTGGAGAACTGATAGCCAAAAACATTCAGTACTTC,CASSGELIAKNIQYF
TRBV28,13,NA,TRBJ1-1,NA,TGTGCCAGCACTCTGGGACAGAACACTGAAGCTTTCTTT,CASTLGQNTEAFF
TRBV19,14,few,TRBJ2-6,NA,TGTGCCAGTAGGGGGAGCTCTGGGGCCAACGTCCTGACTTTC,CASRGSSGANVLTF
TRBV7-2,16,NA,TRBJ2-1,TRBD2,TGTGCCAGCAGCTTAGGTTCGGGGGGCTCCTACAATGAGCAGTTCTTC,CASSLGSGGSYNEQFF
TRBV4-3,21,few,TRBJ2-1,TRBD2,TGCGCCAGCAGCCCAAGGATCCTAGCGGGAATTGAAGGGGCCTCCTACAATGAGCAGTTCTTC,CASSPRILAGIEGASYNEQFF
TRBV7-9,14,many,TRBJ1-2,TRBD1,TGTGCCAGCAGAGTCGGACAGGGGAACTATGGCTACACCTTC,CASRVGQGNYGYTF
TRBV30,17,NA,TRBJ2-6,TRBD2,TGTGCCTGGAGTGTTGGGACTAGCGACTCTGGGGCCAACGTCCTGACTTTC,CAWSVGTSDSGANVLTF
TRBV11-2,17,few,TRBJ2-6,TRBD1,TGTGCCAGCAGCGGGACAGGGGCTATACTAAGGGCCAACGTCCTGACTTTC,CASSGTGAILRANVLTF
TRBV18,13,NA,TRBJ2-7,NA,TGTGCCAGCCATGGGACTGTCTCCTACGAGCAGTACTTC,CASHGTVSYEQYF
TRBV7-9,13,many,TRBJ2-3,NA,TGTGCCAGCAGTGTAGCGATCACAGATACGCAGTATTTT,CASSVAITDTQYF
TRBV6-5,15,few,TRBJ2-2,TRBD1,TGTGCCAGCAGTAACTACAGGGGAAACACCGGGGAGCTGTTTTTT,CASSNYRGNTGELFF
TRBV7-2,13,NA,TRBJ1-2,NA,TGTGCCAGCAGCGGGGGGGTCGGGGGTGGCTACACCTTC,CASSGGVGGGYTF
TRBV7-9,14,few,TRBJ2-1,NA,TGTGCCAGCAGCTTAGGGGGAGAGGTCAATGAGCAGTTCTTC,CASSLGGEVNEQFF
TRBV5-1,15,many,TRBJ2-4,TRBD2,TGCGCCAGCAGCGAGCAGGGACTAGTCCAAAACATTCAGTACTTC,CASSEQGLVQNIQYF
TRBV29-1,13,NA,TRBJ1-6,NA,TGCAGCGTTGGAAAGGACATGAATTCACCCCTCCACTTT,CSVGKDMNSPLHF
TRBV18,15,NA,TRBJ1-5,NA,TGTGCCAGCTCCCCTACTCGGGGAAGCAAACAGCCCCAGCATTTT,CASSPTRGSKQPQHF
TRBV5-1,14,NA,TRBJ2-1,TRBD1,TGCGCCAGCAGCTTGGTCAGGGGGAACAATGAGCAGTTCTTC,CASSLVRGNNEQFF
TRBV4-1,15,NA,TRBJ2-2,NA,TGCGCCAGCAGCCCACCCGGAACAGCCACCGGGGAGCTGTTTTTT,CASSPPGTATGELFF
TRBV9,15,few,TRBJ2-3,NA,TGTGCCAGCAGCGTATCGACGGGAGAAACCGATACGCAGTATTTT,CASSVSTGETDTQYF
TRBV28,15,few,TRBJ2-1,TRBD1,TGTGCCAGCACCCACTCAACAGGGGGAGTAACTGAGCAGTTCTTC,CASTHSTGGVTEQFF
TRBV5-5,15,few,TRBJ1-2,NA,TGTGCCAGCAGCTTGTCCCCAGGAACGAACTATGGCTACACCTTC,CASSLSPGTNYGYTF
TRBV29-1,13,NA,TRBJ2-7,TRBD2,TGCAGCGTGGACCGGACTAGCCGATACGAGCAGTACTTC,CSVDRTSRYEQYF
TRBV18,15,NA,TRBJ2-3,NA,TGTGCCAGCTCACTCCGAGGGTCAGGCACAGATACGCAGTATTTT,CASSLRGSGTDTQYF